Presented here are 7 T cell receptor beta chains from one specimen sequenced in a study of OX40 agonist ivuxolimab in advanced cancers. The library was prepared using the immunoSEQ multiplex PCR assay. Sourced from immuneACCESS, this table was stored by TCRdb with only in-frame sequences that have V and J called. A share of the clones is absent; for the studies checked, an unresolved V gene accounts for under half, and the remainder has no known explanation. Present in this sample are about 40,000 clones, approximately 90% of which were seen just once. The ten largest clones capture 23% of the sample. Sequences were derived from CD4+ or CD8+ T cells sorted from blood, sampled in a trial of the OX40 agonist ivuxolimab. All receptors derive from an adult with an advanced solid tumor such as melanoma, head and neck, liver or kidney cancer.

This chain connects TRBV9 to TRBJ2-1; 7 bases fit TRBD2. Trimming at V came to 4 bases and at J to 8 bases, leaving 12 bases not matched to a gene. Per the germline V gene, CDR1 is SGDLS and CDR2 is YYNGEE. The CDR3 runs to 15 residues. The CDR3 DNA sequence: TGTGCCAGCAGCTACCGAGTAGCGGGTAATGATGAGCAGTTCTTC. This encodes CASSYRVAGNDEQFF.

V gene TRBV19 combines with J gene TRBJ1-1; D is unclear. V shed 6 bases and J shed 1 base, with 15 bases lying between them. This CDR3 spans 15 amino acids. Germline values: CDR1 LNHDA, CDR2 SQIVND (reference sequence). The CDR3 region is CASRLVGYGNTEAFF. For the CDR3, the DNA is TGTGCCAGTAGGTTGGTCGGCTATGGGAACACTGAAGCTTTCTTT.

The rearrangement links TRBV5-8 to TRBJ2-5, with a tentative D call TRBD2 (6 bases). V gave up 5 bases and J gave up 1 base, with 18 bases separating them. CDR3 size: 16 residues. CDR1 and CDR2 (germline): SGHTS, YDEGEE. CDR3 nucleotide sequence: TGTGCCAGCAGACGGGGGAACGAACACCCCCAAGAGACCCAGTACTTC. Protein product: CASRRGNEHPQETQYF.

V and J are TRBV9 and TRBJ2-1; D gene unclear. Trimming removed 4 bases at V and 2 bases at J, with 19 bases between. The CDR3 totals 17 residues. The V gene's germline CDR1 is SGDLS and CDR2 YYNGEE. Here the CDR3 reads CASSPHGAPATYNEQFF. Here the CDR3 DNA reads TGTGCCAGCAGCCCCCATGGAGCCCCAGCCACCTACAATGAGCAGTTCTTC.

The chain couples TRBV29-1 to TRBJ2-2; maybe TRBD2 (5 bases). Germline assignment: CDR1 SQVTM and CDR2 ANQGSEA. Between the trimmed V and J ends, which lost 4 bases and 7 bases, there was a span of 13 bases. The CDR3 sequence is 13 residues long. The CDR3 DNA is TGCAGCGTTGGGTTGGCTAGCATCGGGGAGCTGTTTTTT. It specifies CSVGLASIGELFF.

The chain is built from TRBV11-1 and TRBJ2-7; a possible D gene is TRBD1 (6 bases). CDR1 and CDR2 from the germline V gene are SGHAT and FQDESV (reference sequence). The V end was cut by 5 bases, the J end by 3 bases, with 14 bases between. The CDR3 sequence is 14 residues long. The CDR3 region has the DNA TGTGCCAGCAGCGAAACAGGGACGGGCTACGAGCAGTACTTC. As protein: CASSETGTGYEQYF.

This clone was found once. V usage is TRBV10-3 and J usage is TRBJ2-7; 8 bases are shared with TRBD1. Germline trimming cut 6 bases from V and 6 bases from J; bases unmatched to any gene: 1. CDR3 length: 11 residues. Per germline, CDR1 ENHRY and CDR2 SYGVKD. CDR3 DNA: TGTGCCATCAGAGGGACAGGCGAGCAGTACTTC. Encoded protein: CAIRGTGEQYF.